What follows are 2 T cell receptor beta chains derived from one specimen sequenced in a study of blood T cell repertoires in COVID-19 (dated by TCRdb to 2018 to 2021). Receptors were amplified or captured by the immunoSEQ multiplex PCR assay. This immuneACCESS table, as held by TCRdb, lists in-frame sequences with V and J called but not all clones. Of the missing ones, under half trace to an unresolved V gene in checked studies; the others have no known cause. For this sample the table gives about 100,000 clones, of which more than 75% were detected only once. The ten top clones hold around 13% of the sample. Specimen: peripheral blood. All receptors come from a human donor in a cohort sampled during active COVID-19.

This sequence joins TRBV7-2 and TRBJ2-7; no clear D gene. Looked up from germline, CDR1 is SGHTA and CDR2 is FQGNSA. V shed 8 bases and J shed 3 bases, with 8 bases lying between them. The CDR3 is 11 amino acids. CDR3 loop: CASQRFYEQYF. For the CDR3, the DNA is TGTGCCAGCCAGCGCTTCTACGAGCAGTACTTC.

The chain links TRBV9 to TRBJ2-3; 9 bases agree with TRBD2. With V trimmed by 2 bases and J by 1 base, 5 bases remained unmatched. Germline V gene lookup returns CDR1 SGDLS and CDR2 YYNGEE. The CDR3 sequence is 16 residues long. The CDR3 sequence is CASSVDSGGRTDTQYF. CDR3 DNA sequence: TGTGCCAGCAGCGTGGATAGCGGGGGACGCACAGATACGCAGTATTTT.